The rows below give T cell receptor beta chains drawn from one sample of a study of blood T cell repertoires in COVID-19. TCRdb's copy holds only in-frame clones and misses some; the assay was immunoSEQ multiplex PCR. Here the sample spans 400,000 to 550,000 clones, nearly 90% being singletons. The sequencing sample was made of PBMCs or T cells enriched from blood (not recorded which). The receptors come from a woman aged 18-29 years with acute COVID-19. CDR3s leave out the opening cysteine and the closing phenylalanine or tryptophan.

J | V | length | CDR3
TRBJ2-7 | TRBV11-2 | 13 | ASSLSSGRAYEQY
TRBJ2-7 | TRBV7-9 | 14 | ASSLAQGPTSYEQY
TRBJ1-4 | TRBV23-1 | 11 | ASTGQGNEKLF
TRBJ2-5 | TRBV4-1 | 13 | ASSQEDRNQETQY
TRBJ2-1 | TRBV7-2 | 11 | ASSLGSYNEQF
TRBJ1-4 | TRBV28 | 11 | ASSSGQSEKLF
TRBJ1-1 | TRBV20-1 | 10 | SASYRVTEAF
TRBJ1-4 | TRBV18 | 14 | ASSRIPGQGDEKLF
TRBJ2-1 | TRBV3-1/TRBV3-2 | 10 | ASSSRRDRAF
TRBJ1-2 | TRBV29-1 | 11 | SVYSRSNYGYT
TRBJ1-1 | TRBV19 | 13 | ASTPSGTTNTEAF
TRBJ1-3 | TRBV3-1/TRBV3-2 | 14 | ASSSGTGIEGNTIY
TRBJ1-5 | TRBV12-3/TRBV12-4 | 11 | ASKGVGNQPQH